A selection of T cell receptor beta chains follows, all from one sample in a study of T cells in Graves' hyperthyroidism and ophthalmopathy. TCRdb fed the multiplex PCR reads into MiXCR, producing one record per CDR3 protein. Altogether 690,000 or so distinct CDR3 sequences are present, around 20% being singletons, with the ten largest covering over 15%. Input material: blood. The receptors originated from a woman in her fifties or sixties with Graves' hyperthyroidism that later progressed to Graves' ophthalmopathy. The CDR3 runs from the conserved cysteine through the conserved F or W.

v_call	j_call	cdr3_aa
TRBV3-1	TRBJ1-2	CASSQAPGTGDGYTF
TRBV24-1	TRBJ2-2	CATSDLVVNTGELFF
TRBV3-1	TRBJ2-1	CASSLFQGSFYNEQFF
TRBV11-3	TRBJ2-2	CASSPTGAGTGELFF
TRBV5-8	TRBJ2-7	CASTKGTRNYEQYF
TRBV10-3	TRBJ2-7	CAISESGRETYEQYF
TRBV6-1	TRBJ2-4	CASSDAGGRNIQYF
TRBV20-1	TRBJ2-7	CSAPGVYEQYF
TRBV20-1	TRBJ1-5	CSAETGTGGSVTGQPQHF
TRBV7-9	TRBJ2-1	CASSPGGGIDEQFF
TRBV12-5	TRBJ2-5	CASGLGLAGGLETQYF
TRBV11-2	TRBJ1-1	CASSLRGRTEAFF
TRBV27	TRBJ1-5	CASSTLGEGGQPQHF
TRBV15	TRBJ1-5	CATSGRGTGGRYRDQPQHF
TRBV11-2	TRBJ1-1	CASSLGQVYTEAFF
TRBV7-2	TRBJ1-1	CASSLVGAGNTEAFF
TRBV24-1	TRBJ2-3	CATSAPWAADTQYF
TRBV29-1	TRBJ1-2	CSVEPQEGHGYTF
TRBV5-1	TRBJ1-1	CASSITGTGASEAFF
TRBV20-1	TRBJ2-3	CSARRLLGDTQYF
TRBV3-1	TRBJ2-5	CASSQDAPPRETQYF
TRBV5-5	TRBJ2-4	CASSLGTGRAKNIQYF
TRBV27	TRBJ1-2	CASSLRGGGRGRRSGYTF
TRBV3-1	TRBJ1-1	CASRDGNTEAFF
TRBV7-8	TRBJ2-7	CASSLGGPVYEQYF
TRBV6-1	TRBJ1-1	CASSEIGWGTANTEAFF
TRBV6-6	TRBJ2-5	CASSSVLAGGQETQYF
TRBV6-1	TRBJ1-2	CASSYRTGGGYTF
TRBV20-1	TRBJ2-3	CSAPQGLAGGTDTQYF
TRBV20-1	TRBJ2-3	CSALRGLVTDTQYF
TRBV6-1	TRBJ2-1	CASSVRQRGSYNEQFF
TRBV19	TRBJ1-2	CAVRVDSNYGYTF
TRBV19	TRBJ1-2	CASIRTGMGNGYTF
TRBV7-2	TRBJ2-1	CASSLGWGLNEQFF
TRBV28	TRBJ1-5	CASSRFGRDQPQHF
TRBV3-1	TRBJ1-2	CASSQIQGGYTF
TRBV3-1	TRBJ1-2	CASSHSTPSPTYGYTF
TRBV2	TRBJ2-7	CASKKDSPRPYEQYF
TRBV10-3	TRBJ1-2	CAISGDSYGYTF
TRBV20-1	TRBJ1-2	CSASVRTHYGYTF